Each of the 28 T cell receptor beta chains below was sequenced from the same sample in a study of cytomegalovirus exposure and HLA in healthy donors. PCR primers comprised 60 Vbeta and 13 Jbeta primers. Measured with immunoSEQ multiplex PCR; TCRdb has only the in-frame clones, and not every one. The sample has about 98,000 clones; roughly 77% are singletons. Sequencing was done on a sample of PBMCs. Receptor source: a man between 40 and 49 years old in good health and CMV-seronegative.

The rearrangement joins TRBV10-1 to TRBJ1-1; weak D call: TRBD1 (5 bases). Germline V CDR1 and CDR2: WNHNN, SYGVQD (reference sequence). The ends were cut back, 2 bases at V and 2 bases at J, with 15 bases in the middle. This CDR3 contains 16 residues. The CDR3 nucleotides read TGCGCCAGCAGTGAGAGGGGTAGAGGAAAAAACACTGAAGCTTTCTTT. Its translation is CASSERGRGKNTEAFF.

The chain uses TRBV6-1 and TRBJ2-2; 9 nucleotides match TRBD1. Germline V gene data show CDR1 as MNHNS and CDR2 as SASEGT. V lost 0 bases and J lost 7; bases outside the gene matches: 3. The length of the CDR3 is 15 residues. This chain's CDR3 is CASSEAGQGGGELFF. The DNA for the CDR3 is TGTGCCAGCAGTGAAGCGGGACAGGGTGGCGGGGAGCTGTTTTTT.

The chain links TRBV5-1 to TRBJ2-1; perhaps TRBD2 as D (7 bases). The CDR3 contains 14 residues. Germline CDR1 reads SGHRS; CDR2 reads YFSETQ. V dropped 4 bases and J dropped 7 bases, with 15 bases sitting between them. The CDR3 is CASSLRGGWNEQFF. The CDR3 nucleotides read TGCGCCAGCAGCCTAAGGGGGGGGTGGAATGAGCAGTTCTTC.

The V and J genes are TRBV11-3 and TRBJ2-3; D is unclear. Germline CDR1 reads SGHNT; CDR2 reads YENEEA. The CDR3 runs to 13 residues. V lost 4 bases and J lost 0, with 5 bases in between. CDR3 in amino acids: CASSSISTDTQYF. The CDR3, as DNA: TGTGCCAGCAGCTCAATTAGCACAGATACGCAGTATTTT.

The chain combines TRBV2 with TRBJ2-5, with 12 positions matching TRBD1. The DNA end favors TRBJ2-7, so the J call may be wrong. The V gene's germline CDR1 is SNHLY and CDR2 FYNNEI. The CDR3 sequence is 14 residues long. The CDR3 sequence: CASSRDRGLDEQYF. The CDR3 DNA follows: TGTGCCAGCAGCCGGGACAGGGGGCTAGACGAGCAGTACTTC.

The chain couples TRBV2 to TRBJ2-3; TRBD1 matches 7 bases. V dropped 6 bases and J dropped 5; count of bases not matched to a gene: 8. From germline, CDR1 is SNHLY and CDR2 FYNNEI. This CDR3 is 14 amino acids long. The CDR3 is CASRLDRAVDTQYF. DNA of the CDR3: TGTGCCAGCAGATTAGACAGGGCCGTAGATACGCAGTATTTT.

The chain links TRBV5-4 to TRBJ2-7; TRBD1 agrees at 11 bases. The CDR3 is 12 amino acids. The trim removed 6 bases at V and 6 bases at J, leaving 2 bases unmatched. Germline lookup yields CDR1 SGHNT and CDR2 YYREEE (reference sequence). CDR3 in amino acids: CASIGQGAEQYF. The CDR3 DNA is TGTGCCAGCATAGGACAGGGGGCCGAGCAGTACTTC.

A remark on this clone: One end of the junction is discordant with germline, which a read error may explain. As DNA, the CDR3 is TGCGCCAGCAGCCCAAACTTGGAAGACGTTTACAGGACAAGTAACAATGGGCAGTTCTTC. Its translation is CASSPNLEDVYRTSNNGQFF. The J gene is TRBJ2-1, the V gene TRBV5-1, with a tentative D call TRBD1 (5 bases). The CDR3 contains 20 residues. Germline V gene data show CDR1 as SGHRS and CDR2 as YFSETQ.

This clone was recorded a few times. The chain combines TRBV6-6 with TRBJ1-2; perhaps TRBD1 as D (6 bases). Trimming shortened V by 5 bases and J by 2 bases, and 6 bases separated the two germline ends. The CDR3 length is 12 residues. CDR1 is MNHNY and CDR2 is SVGAGI in the germline V gene (reference sequence). The CDR3 protein is CASSQGNYGYTF. CDR3 coding DNA: TGTGCCAGCAGTCAGGGGAACTATGGCTACACCTTC.

This chain uses TRBV5-5 with TRBJ2-1, with D perhaps matching TRBD1 (6 bases). This CDR3 spans 14 amino acids. Germline V gives CDR1 SGHKS, CDR2 YYEKEE (reference sequence). The V end was cut by 4 bases, the J end by 1 base, with 9 bases between. The CDR3 loop reads CASSIQGSYNEQFF. Here the CDR3 DNA reads TGTGCCAGCAGCATTCAGGGGTCCTACAATGAGCAGTTCTTC.

The count of this clone is one. The chain links TRBV2 to TRBJ2-7; tentative D call: TRBD1 (6 bases). The CDR3 consists of 15 residues. The V gene lost 7 bases and the J gene lost 7 bases, with 23 bases spanning the gap. Germline values: CDR1 SNHLY, CDR2 FYNNEI. The DNA for the CDR3 is TGTGCCAGCAAGTTCGACGGGACACCGGTTCGGGAGCAGTACTTC. Its translation: CASKFDGTPVREQYF.

The chain links TRBV18 to TRBJ2-5, with D perhaps TRBD1 (5 bases). The germline V and J ends were trimmed by 3 bases and 2 bases, with 7 bases remaining between them. Germline lookup yields CDR1 KGHSH and CDR2 LQKENI. The CDR3 spans 13 residues. The chain's CDR3 is CASSPDRQETQYF. CDR3 DNA: TGTGCCAGCTCACCTGACAGACAAGAGACCCAGTACTTC.

This clone was observed a single time. V is TRBV7-7 and J is TRBJ2-7; 9 bases match TRBD2. The CDR3 length is 13 residues. CDR1 SSHAT and CDR2 FNYEAQ come from the germline V gene (reference sequence). V dropped 5 bases and J dropped 6; count of bases not matched to a gene: 5. In DNA form, the CDR3 reads TGTGCCAGCAGCAATGGACTAGCGAGCGAGCAGTACTTC. This codes for CASSNGLASEQYF.

This clone came up a few times. V gene TRBV6-1 combines with J gene TRBJ2-7; TRBD1 aligns across 11 bases. Trimming cost V 4 bases and J 6 bases; bases outside gene matches: 8. CDR1 and CDR2 (germline): MNHNS, SASEGT. This CDR3 is 15 amino acids long. CDR3 DNA sequence: TGTGCCAGCAGTGTCACGGACAGGGGGCTTGGCGAGCAGTACTTC. Its translation: CASSVTDRGLGEQYF.

The chain is built from TRBV6-5 and TRBJ2-1; D is undetermined. Between the trimmed V and J ends, which lost 0 bases and 10 bases, there was a span of 4 bases. CDR3 size: 11 residues. CDR1 is MNHEY and CDR2 is SVGAGI in the germline V gene. The CDR3 sequence: CASSYSGEQFF. Written as DNA, the CDR3 is TGTGCCAGCAGTTACTCCGGGGAGCAGTTCTTC.

The chain carries TRBV2 and TRBJ1-2, with D uncertain. V gave up 7 bases and J gave up 1 base, with 10 bases separating them. There are 13 residues in the CDR3. CDR1 SNHLY and CDR2 FYNNEI come from the germline V gene. Here the CDR3 reads CASNLLSNYGYTF. DNA for the CDR3: TGTGCCAGCAACCTACTGAGTAACTATGGCTACACCTTC.

The chain recombines TRBV6-5 with TRBJ1-5; 7 bases match TRBD1. Germline CDR1 MNHEY, CDR2 SVGAGI. Unmatched junction bases numbered 3, after V lost 4 bases and J lost 3 bases. The CDR3 contains 14 residues. The CDR3 nucleotides are TGTGCCAGCAGTTGGGACAGATTCAATCAGCCCCAGCATTTT. Translation: CASSWDRFNQPQHF.

V is TRBV13 and J is TRBJ2-5; maybe TRBD1 (6 bases). Trimming removed 0 bases at V and 2 bases at J, with 16 bases between. Germline V gene lookup returns CDR1 PRHDT and CDR2 FYEKMQ (reference sequence). This CDR3 region has 17 residues. In DNA form, the CDR3 reads TGTGCCAGCAGCTTAGGGGGGTGGGGGCCTTTACAAGAGACCCAGTACTTC. As protein: CASSLGGWGPLQETQYF. The whole variable domain, filled in from reference TRBV13 and TRBJ2-5, reads AAGVIQSPRHLIKEKRETATLKCYPIPRHDTVYWYQQGPGQDPQFLISFYEKMQSDKGSIPDRFSAQQFSDYHSELNMSSLELGDSALYFCASSLGGWGPLQETQYFGPGTRLLVL.

The V call is TRBV27, the J call TRBJ2-2, with D tentatively TRBD2 (5 bases). V lost 4 bases and J lost 4, with 7 bases in between. The CDR3 is made up of 13 amino acids. Germline assignment: CDR1 MNHEY and CDR2 SMNVEV (reference sequence). CDR3 DNA sequence: TGTGCCAGCAGTTCGGGGTTCACCGGGGAGCTGTTTTTT. It encodes CASSSGFTGELFF.

The genes are TRBV7-2 and TRBJ1-5, with 9 bases fitting TRBD1. Germline CDR1 and CDR2: SGHTA and FQGNSA. The V and J ends lost 4 bases and 2 bases, in that order; junction bases with no gene match: 3. The CDR3 extends over 15 amino acids. The CDR3 coding sequence is TGTGCCAGCAGCTGGACAGGGGCTGGCAATCAGCCCCAGCATTTT. Its protein product is CASSWTGAGNQPQHF.

The count of this clone is one. Compared with germline, one end of the junction differs, possibly owing to a read error. The chain is built from TRBV29-1 and TRBJ1-1; 8 bases are a match to TRBD1. The CDR3 has 11 residues. Germline CDR1 is SQVTM and CDR2 is ANQGSEA. The CDR3 here is CSVDPTGDPYF. CDR3 sequence (DNA): TGCAGCGTTGACCCGACAGGGGACCCATACTTT.

The chain joins TRBV19 to TRBJ1-1, with 9 bases matching TRBD1. The V gene's germline CDR1 is LNHDA and CDR2 SQIVND (reference sequence). The CDR3 extends over 12 amino acids. The trim removed 6 bases at V and 8 bases at J, leaving 4 bases unmatched. CDR3 in amino acids: CASRPQGAEAFF. The CDR3, as DNA: TGTGCCAGTAGACCACAGGGGGCCGAAGCTTTCTTT.

The rearrangement uses TRBV5-1 and TRBJ1-2; 7 positions match TRBD1. After removal of 0 bases from V and 0 bases from J, the junction contained 5 bases not matched to a gene. The CDR3 has 16 residues. In germline, CDR1 is SGHRS, CDR2 YFSETQ. The CDR3 DNA reads as TGCGCCAGCAGCTTGGATCGGGACAGAGCTAACTATGGCTACACCTTC. Translation gives CASSLDRDRANYGYTF.

This clone was picked up one time. The rearrangement links TRBV27 to TRBJ2-3; 8 bases fit TRBD2. Trimming cost V 11 bases and J 10 bases; bases outside gene matches: 17. CDR3 length: 14 amino acids. CDR1 MNHEY and CDR2 SMNVEV come from the germline V gene (reference sequence). Written as DNA, the CDR3 is TGTGCCTCAGCGGGGGTAGCAGGGCTTGTATCGCAGTATTTT. Its protein is CASAGVAGLVSQYF.

The chain recombines TRBV18 with TRBJ2-4, with 10 nucleotides matching TRBD1. Trimming removed 3 bases from V and 8 bases from J; junction bases left unmatched: 7. Germline lookup yields CDR1 KGHSH and CDR2 LQKENI. The CDR3 totals 15 residues. The CDR3 DNA reads as TGTGCCAGCTCACCCATCGGACAGGGGGGTGACATTCAGTACTTC. Translating it yields CASSPIGQGGDIQYF. Variable domain in full (rest from reference TRBV18 and TRBJ2-4): NAGVMQNPRHLVRRRGQEARLRCSPMKGHSHVYWYRQLPEEGLKFMVYLQKENIIDESGMPKERFSAEFPKEGPSILRIQQVVRGDSAAYFCASSPIGQGGDIQYFGAGTRLSVL.

This clone turned up a few times. The chain links TRBV2 to TRBJ2-6; no clear D gene. Germline V gives CDR1 SNHLY, CDR2 FYNNEI. V was trimmed by 4 bases and J by 0 bases, leaving 13 bases between them. This CDR3 is built from 17 residues. The CDR3: CASSGGSPLSGANVLTF. DNA of the CDR3: TGTGCCAGCAGTGGAGGTAGCCCTCTCTCTGGGGCCAACGTCCTGACTTTC.

This clone has just a few counts. The chain uses TRBV6-1 and TRBJ2-7, with D maybe TRBD1 (6 bases). Germline V gives CDR1 MNHNS, CDR2 SASEGT. CDR3 length: 15 residues. Deletions cut 2 bases from V and 0 bases from J, with 11 bases between. Here the CDR3 reads CASSEQGLLSYEQYF. CDR3 in DNA: TGTGCCAGCAGTGAACAGGGGCTCCTCTCCTACGAGCAGTACTTC.

This clone was detected only once. The chain carries TRBV10-3 and TRBJ2-7; 9 nucleotides agree with TRBD1. CDR3 length: 16 residues. Germline V gene lookup returns CDR1 ENHRY and CDR2 SYGVKD. J was trimmed by 5 bases and V by 4 bases; bases with no gene match: 12. DNA of the CDR3: TGTGCCATCAGTGCCTCACCGGGACAGGGAACCCACGAGCAGTACTTC. This gives the protein CAISASPGQGTHEQYF.